This T cell receptor beta chain derives from a study of identical twins. Every one of the donors was a healthy Caucasian. Unique molecular identifiers were present on cDNA, and template switching added a universal primer site. TCRdb analysed the 5' RACE reads with MiXCR anew, one entry per CDR3 protein. The sample yields approximately 220,000 distinct CDR3 sequences, approximately 8.3% seen once. Germline V CDR1 and CDR2: MNHEY, SMNVEV (reference sequence). This CDR3 comprises 17 residues. V lost 7 bases and J lost 2, with 21 bases in between. The study's findings and limits: Compared with models, monozygotic twins showed more out-of-frame TCR alpha sharing.

Note on this clonotype: Antigen specificity is unknown.

This sample was also put to use in a study of yellow fever vaccine responses in identical twins.

The specimen was memory (CD45RO+) T cells sorted from blood. V is TRBV27 and J is TRBJ2-1; D might be TRBD2 (7 bases). This receptor was identified in a woman between 18 and 29 years old in good health. The CDR3 is CASTSLLGGPTYNEQFF. In DNA, the CDR3 is TGTGCCAGCACCTCCCTTCTGGGGGGGCCGACCTACAATGAGCAGTTCTTC.